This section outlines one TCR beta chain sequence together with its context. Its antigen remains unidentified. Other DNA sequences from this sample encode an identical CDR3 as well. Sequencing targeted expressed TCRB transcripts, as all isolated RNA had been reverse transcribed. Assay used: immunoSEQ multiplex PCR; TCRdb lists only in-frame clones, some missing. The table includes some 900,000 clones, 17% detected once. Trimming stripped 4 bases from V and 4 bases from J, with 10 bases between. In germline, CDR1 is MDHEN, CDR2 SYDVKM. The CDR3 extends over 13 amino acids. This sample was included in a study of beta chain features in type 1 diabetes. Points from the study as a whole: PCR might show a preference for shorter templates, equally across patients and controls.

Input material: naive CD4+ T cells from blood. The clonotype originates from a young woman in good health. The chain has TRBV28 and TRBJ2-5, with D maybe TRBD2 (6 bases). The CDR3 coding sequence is TGTGCCAGCAGTTCGGGGGATCGAGAGACCCAGTACTTC. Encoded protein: CASSSGDRETQYF.